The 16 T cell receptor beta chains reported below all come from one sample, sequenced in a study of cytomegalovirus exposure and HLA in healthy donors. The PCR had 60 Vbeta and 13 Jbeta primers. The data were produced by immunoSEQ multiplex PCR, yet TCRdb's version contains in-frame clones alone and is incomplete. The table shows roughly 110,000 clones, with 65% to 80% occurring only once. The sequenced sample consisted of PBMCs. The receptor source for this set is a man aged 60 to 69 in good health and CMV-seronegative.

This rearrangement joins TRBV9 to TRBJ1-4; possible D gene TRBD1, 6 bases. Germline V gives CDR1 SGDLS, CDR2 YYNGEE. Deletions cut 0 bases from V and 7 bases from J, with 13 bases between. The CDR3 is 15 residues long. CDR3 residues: CASSVGGRGSEKLFF. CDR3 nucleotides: TGTGCCAGCAGCGTAGGGGGAAGGGGGAGTGAAAAACTGTTTTTT.

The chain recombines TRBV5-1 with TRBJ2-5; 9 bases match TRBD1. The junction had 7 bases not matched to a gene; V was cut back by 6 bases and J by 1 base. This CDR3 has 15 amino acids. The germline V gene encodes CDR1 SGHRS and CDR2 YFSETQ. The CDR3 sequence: CASTSGTGSQETQYF. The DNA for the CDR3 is TGCGCCAGCACATCCGGGACAGGGAGCCAAGAGACCCAGTACTTC.

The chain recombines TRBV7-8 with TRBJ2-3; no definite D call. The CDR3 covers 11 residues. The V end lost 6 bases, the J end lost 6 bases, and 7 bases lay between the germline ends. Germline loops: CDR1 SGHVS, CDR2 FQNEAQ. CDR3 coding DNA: TGTGCCAGCAGTATCTCGGATACGCAGTATTTT. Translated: CASSISDTQYF.

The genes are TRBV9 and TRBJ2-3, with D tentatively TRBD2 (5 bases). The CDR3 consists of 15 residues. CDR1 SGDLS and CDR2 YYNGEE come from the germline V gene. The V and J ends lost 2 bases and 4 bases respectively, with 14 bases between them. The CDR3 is CASSVTASLSDTQYF. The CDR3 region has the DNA TGTGCCAGCAGCGTCACGGCTAGCCTATCAGATACGCAGTATTTT.

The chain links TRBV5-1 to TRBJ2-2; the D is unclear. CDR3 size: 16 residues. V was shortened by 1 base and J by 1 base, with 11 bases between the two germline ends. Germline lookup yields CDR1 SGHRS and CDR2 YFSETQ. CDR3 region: CASSLSPAGNTGELFF. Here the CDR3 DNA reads TGCGCCAGCAGCTTGTCCCCCGCAGGGAACACCGGGGAGCTGTTTTTT.

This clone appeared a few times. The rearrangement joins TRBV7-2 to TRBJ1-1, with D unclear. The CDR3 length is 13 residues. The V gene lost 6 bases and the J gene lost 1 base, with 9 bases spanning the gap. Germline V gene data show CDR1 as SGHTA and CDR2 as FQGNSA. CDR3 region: CASRSTANTEAFF. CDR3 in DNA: TGTGCCAGCAGGTCCACAGCGAACACTGAAGCTTTCTTT.

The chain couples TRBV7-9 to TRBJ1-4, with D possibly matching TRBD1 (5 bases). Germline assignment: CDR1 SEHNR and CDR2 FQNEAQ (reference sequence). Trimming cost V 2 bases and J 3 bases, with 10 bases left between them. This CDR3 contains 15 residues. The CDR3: CASSLSGMANEKLFF. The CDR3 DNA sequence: TGTGCCAGCAGCTTATCAGGGATGGCTAATGAAAAACTGTTTTTT.

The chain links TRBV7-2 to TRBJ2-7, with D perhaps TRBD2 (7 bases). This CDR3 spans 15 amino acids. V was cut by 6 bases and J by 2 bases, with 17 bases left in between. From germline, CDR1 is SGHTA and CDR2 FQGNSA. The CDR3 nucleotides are TGTGCCAGCAGTCCTAAAGGGGGGGGCCCCTACGAGCAGTACTTC. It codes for CASSPKGGGPYEQYF.

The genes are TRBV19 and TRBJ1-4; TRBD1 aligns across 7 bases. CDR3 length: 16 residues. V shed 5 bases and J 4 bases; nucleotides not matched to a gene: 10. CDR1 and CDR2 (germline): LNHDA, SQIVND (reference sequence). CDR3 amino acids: CASSGMGQRINEKLFF. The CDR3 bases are TGTGCCAGTAGTGGGATGGGACAGCGAATTAATGAAAAACTGTTTTTT.

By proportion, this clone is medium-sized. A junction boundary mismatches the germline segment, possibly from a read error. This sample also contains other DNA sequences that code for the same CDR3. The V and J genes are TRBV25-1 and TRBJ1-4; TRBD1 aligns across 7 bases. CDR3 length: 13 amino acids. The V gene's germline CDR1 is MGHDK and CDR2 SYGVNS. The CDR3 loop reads CASSEPDRVGLIF. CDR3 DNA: TGTGCCAGCAGTGAACCCGACAGGGTGGGATTGATTTTT.

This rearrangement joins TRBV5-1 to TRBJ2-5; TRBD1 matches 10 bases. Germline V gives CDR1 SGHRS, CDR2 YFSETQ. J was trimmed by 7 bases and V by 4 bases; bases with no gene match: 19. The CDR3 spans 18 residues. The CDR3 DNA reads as TGCGCCAGCAGCCCCATGGGCGGGACAGGGGCCTTTCTGGTGACCCAGTACTTC. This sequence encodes CASSPMGGTGAFLVTQYF.

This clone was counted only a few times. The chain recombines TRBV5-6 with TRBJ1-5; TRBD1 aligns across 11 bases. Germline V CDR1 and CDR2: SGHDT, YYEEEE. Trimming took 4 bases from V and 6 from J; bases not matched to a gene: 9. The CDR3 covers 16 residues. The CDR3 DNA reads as TGTGCCAGCAGCCTGTTAGGACAGGGGGCCGGTCAGCCCCAGCATTTT. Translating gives CASSLLGQGAGQPQHF.

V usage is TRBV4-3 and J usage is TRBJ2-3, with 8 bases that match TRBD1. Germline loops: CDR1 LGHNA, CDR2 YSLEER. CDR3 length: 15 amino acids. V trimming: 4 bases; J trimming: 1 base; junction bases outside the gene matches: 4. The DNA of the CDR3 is TGCGCCAGCAGCCGGACAGGGAAGGGCACAGATACGCAGTATTTT. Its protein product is CASSRTGKGTDTQYF.

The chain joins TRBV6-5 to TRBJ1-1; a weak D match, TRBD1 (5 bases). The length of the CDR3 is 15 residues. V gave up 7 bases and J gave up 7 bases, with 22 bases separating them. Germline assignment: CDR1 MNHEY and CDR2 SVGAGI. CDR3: CASKGTDSGGDEAFF. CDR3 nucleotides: TGTGCCAGCAAGGGGACCGACAGCGGGGGGGATGAAGCTTTCTTT.

CDR3 coding DNA: TGCGCCAGCAGCTCCGGGACAGCCCCTACAGATACGCAGTATTTT. This translates into CASSSGTAPTDTQYF. The rearrangement uses TRBV5-1 and TRBJ2-3, with TRBD1 identical over 7 bases. Trimming removed 3 bases from V and 3 bases from J; junction bases left unmatched: 7. The germline V gene encodes CDR1 SGHRS and CDR2 YFSETQ. The CDR3 is 15 amino acids.

The CDR3 nucleotides read TGTGCCAGCAGTTACCCGCGGGGCAACTATGGCTACACCTTC. Translating it yields CASSYPRGNYGYTF. This rearrangement joins TRBV6-6 to TRBJ1-2; TRBD1 is a possible D gene (5 bases). Per the germline V gene, CDR1 is MNHNY and CDR2 is SVGAGI (reference sequence). Trimming cost V 2 bases and J 2 bases, with 9 bases left between them. CDR3 length equals 14 residues.